Listed below are T cell receptor beta chains from one sample, sequenced in a study of blood T cells in healthy people across ages. TCRdb called the 5' RACE reads again in MiXCR, with one record for every CDR3 protein. The sample shows about 1.7 million distinct CDR3 sequences, under 30% of them seen only once. Sequenced input: blood. These receptors were taken from a woman aged 25 to 45 in good health. The CDR3 runs from the conserved cysteine through the conserved F or W. Fields, in order: CDR3 protein, J gene, CDR3 length, V gene.

CDR3aa: CASSPGVGSSSGANVLTF
j_gene: TRBJ2-6
len: 18
v_gene: TRBV18

CDR3aa: CASRKTGAHNQPQHF
j_gene: TRBJ1-5
len: 15
v_gene: TRBV27

CDR3aa: CANPFQMLASTDTQYF
j_gene: TRBJ2-3
len: 16
v_gene: TRBV21-1

CDR3aa: CASSQDPGRVVSGANVLTF
j_gene: TRBJ2-6
len: 19
v_gene: TRBV4-1

CDR3aa: CASSLSLGHEQYF
j_gene: TRBJ2-7
len: 13
v_gene: TRBV7-9

CDR3aa: CASTGTAYGYTF
j_gene: TRBJ1-2
len: 12
v_gene: TRBV2

CDR3aa: CASSQVDVYEQYF
j_gene: TRBJ2-7
len: 13
v_gene: TRBV3-1

CDR3aa: CASSRGQGRDTGELFF
j_gene: TRBJ2-2
len: 16
v_gene: TRBV7-2

CDR3aa: CASRTGGTQEAQYF
j_gene: TRBJ2-5
len: 14
v_gene: TRBV6-5

CDR3aa: CSARDQQGTCYGYTF
j_gene: TRBJ1-2
len: 15
v_gene: TRBV20-1

CDR3aa: CASSLAVGEKLFF
j_gene: TRBJ1-4
len: 13
v_gene: TRBV5-1

CDR3aa: CASSSDKRSYEQYF
j_gene: TRBJ2-7
len: 14
v_gene: TRBV7-9

CDR3aa: CASSRGANGYTF
j_gene: TRBJ1-2
len: 12
v_gene: TRBV6-5

CDR3aa: CASSPLASAGAKNIQYF
j_gene: TRBJ2-4
len: 17
v_gene: TRBV9

CDR3aa: CSASSTATGELFF
j_gene: TRBJ2-2
len: 13
v_gene: TRBV20-1

CDR3aa: CASTLLDDNEQFF
j_gene: TRBJ2-1
len: 13
v_gene: TRBV6-6

CDR3aa: CASSRGPGEQPQHF
j_gene: TRBJ1-5
len: 14
v_gene: TRBV5-5

CDR3aa: CASKLDRGGYSPLHF
j_gene: TRBJ1-6
len: 15
v_gene: TRBV7-2

CDR3aa: CATSRGRQPQHF
j_gene: TRBJ1-5
len: 12
v_gene: TRBV15

CDR3aa: CASSHGTSGRQETQYF
j_gene: TRBJ2-5
len: 16
v_gene: TRBV3-1

CDR3aa: CASSSERRGGYQETQYF
j_gene: TRBJ2-5
len: 17
v_gene: TRBV7-2

CDR3aa: CASSLGGDINTQYF
j_gene: TRBJ2-3
len: 14
v_gene: TRBV5-1

CDR3aa: CSASWGGSSYDEQFF
j_gene: TRBJ2-1
len: 15
v_gene: TRBV20-1

CDR3aa: CASGGLAEEQFF
j_gene: TRBJ2-1
len: 12
v_gene: TRBV28

CDR3aa: CSVGDLDGLYEQYF
j_gene: TRBJ2-7
len: 14
v_gene: TRBV29-1

CDR3aa: CSAINRGLFNEQYF
j_gene: -
len: 14
v_gene: TRBV20-1

CDR3aa: CASSLRPGATYEQDF
j_gene: TRBJ2-7
len: 15
v_gene: TRBV7-9

CDR3aa: CASSPRAVSNQPQHF
j_gene: TRBJ1-5
len: 15
v_gene: TRBV2

CDR3aa: CASSSPPDGTGDAEAFF
j_gene: TRBJ1-1
len: 17
v_gene: TRBV7-6

CDR3aa: CASSYGGGAFEQYF
j_gene: TRBJ2-7
len: 14
v_gene: TRBV7-9

CDR3aa: CASRETSSYNEQFF
j_gene: TRBJ2-1
len: 14
v_gene: TRBV6-5

CDR3aa: CASSEGAAENYGYTF
j_gene: TRBJ1-2
len: 15
v_gene: TRBV7-2

CDR3aa: CASSPLTGGPNQPQHF
j_gene: TRBJ1-5
len: 16
v_gene: TRBV12-3/TRBV12-4